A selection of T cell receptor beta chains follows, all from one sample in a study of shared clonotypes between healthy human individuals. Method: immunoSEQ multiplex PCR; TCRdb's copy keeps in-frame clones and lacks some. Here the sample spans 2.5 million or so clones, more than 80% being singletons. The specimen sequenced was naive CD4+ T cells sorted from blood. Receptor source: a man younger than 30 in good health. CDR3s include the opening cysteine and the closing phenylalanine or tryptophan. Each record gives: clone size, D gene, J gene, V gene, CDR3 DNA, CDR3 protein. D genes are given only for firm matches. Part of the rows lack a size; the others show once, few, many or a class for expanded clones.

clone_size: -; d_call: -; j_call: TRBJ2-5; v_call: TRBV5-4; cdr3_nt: TGTGCCAGCAGTGCTCCGGGGGGCCGGGAGACCCAGTACTTC; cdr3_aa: CASSAPGGRETQYF
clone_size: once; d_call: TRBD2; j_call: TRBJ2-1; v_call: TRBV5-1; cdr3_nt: TGCGCCAGCAGCTTGGGGGCAGCGGGAGCAGCCAATGAGCAGTTCTTC; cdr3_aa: CASSLGAAGAANEQFF
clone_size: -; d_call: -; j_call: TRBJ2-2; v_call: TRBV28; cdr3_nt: TGTGCCAGCAGTTGGAAAGGGGTTGGCGGGGAGCTGTTTTTT; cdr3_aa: CASSWKGVGGELFF
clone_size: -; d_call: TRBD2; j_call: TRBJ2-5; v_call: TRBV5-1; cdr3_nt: TGCGCCAGCAGCCTGGGACTAGCGGGAGGGCCGGGAGAGACCCAGTACTTC; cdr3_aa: CASSLGLAGGPGETQYF
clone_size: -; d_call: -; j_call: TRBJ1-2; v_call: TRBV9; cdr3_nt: TGTGCCAGCAGCGTAGCCCCGACAGACGAGGGCTACACCTTC; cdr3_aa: CASSVAPTDEGYTF
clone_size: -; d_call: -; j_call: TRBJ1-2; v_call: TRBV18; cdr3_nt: TGTGCCAGCTCACCCGTAGCGGGGGGGCTTCAAGGCTACACCTTC; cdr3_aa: CASSPVAGGLQGYTF
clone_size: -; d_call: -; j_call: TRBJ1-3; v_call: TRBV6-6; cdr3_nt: TGTGCCAGCACCGAGGGGGGCCTTGGAAACACCATATATTTT; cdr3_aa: CASTEGGLGNTIYF
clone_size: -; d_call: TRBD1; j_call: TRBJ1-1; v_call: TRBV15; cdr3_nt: TGTGCCACCAGCAGAGTAGGGGGCAGGACTGAAGCTTTCTTT; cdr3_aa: CATSRVGGRTEAFF
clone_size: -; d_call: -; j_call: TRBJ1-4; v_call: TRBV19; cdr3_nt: TGTGCCAGTAGTATTACAGGCACTAATGAAAAACTGTTTTTT; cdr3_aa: CASSITGTNEKLFF
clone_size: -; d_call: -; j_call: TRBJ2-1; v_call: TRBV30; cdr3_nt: TGTGCCTGGAGTCCGCCGGGACGATTCTACAATGAGCAGTTCTTC; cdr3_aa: CAWSPPGRFYNEQFF
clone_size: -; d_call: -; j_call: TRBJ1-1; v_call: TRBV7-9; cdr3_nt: TGTGCCAGCAGCCCGTGGGCTGAAGCTTTCTTT; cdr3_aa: CASSPWAEAFF
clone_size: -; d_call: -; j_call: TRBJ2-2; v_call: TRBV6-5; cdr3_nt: TGTGCCAGCAGACCCGGGCGGGAGAACACCGGGGAGCTGTTTTTT; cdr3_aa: CASRPGRENTGELFF
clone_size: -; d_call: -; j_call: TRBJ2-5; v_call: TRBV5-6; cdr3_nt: TGTGCCAGCAGCTTGGGAGGGCTGGGCCAGTACTTC; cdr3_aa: CASSLGGLGQYF
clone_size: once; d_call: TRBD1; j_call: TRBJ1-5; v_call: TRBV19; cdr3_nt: TGTGCTTCCAGGGGGTGGGACAGCAATCAGCCCCAGCATTTT; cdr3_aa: CASRGWDSNQPQHF
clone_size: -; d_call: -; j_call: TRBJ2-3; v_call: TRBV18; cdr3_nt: TGTGCCAGCTCACCAACGGCGCGGGTGAACACAGATACGCAGTATTTT; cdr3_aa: CASSPTARVNTDTQYF
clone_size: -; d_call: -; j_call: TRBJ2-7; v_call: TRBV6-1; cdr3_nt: TGTGCCAGCAGTGGGACGGTCTTGGGGGTCGAGCAGTACTTC; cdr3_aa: CASSGTVLGVEQYF
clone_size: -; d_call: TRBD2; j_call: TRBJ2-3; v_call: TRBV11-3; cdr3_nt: TGTGCCAGCAGCCCTAGCGGGAGCACAGATACGCAGTATTTT; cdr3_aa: CASSPSGSTDTQYF
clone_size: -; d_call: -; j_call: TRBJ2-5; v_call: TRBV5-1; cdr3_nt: TGCGCCAGCAGCTTGGAGGGATGGGGGCTTGAGACCCAGTACTTC; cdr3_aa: CASSLEGWGLETQYF
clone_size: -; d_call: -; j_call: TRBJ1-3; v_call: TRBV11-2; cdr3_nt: TGTGCCAGCAGGATACCAGGGAGGGGCTCTGGAAACACCATATATTTT; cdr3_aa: CASRIPGRGSGNTIYF
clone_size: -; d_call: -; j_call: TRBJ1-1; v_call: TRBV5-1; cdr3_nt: TGCGCCAGCAGCCCGTCGGGTCACACTGAAGCTTTCTTT; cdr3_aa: CASSPSGHTEAFF
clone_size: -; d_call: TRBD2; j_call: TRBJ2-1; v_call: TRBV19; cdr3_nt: TGTGCCAGTAGTAGTACCGGGACTAGCAGCCGCAATGAGCAGTTCTTC; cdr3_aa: CASSSTGTSSRNEQFF
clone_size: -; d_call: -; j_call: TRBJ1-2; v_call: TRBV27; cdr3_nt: TGTGCCAGCCGACCAGAGAACTACACCTTC; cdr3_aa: CASRPENYTF
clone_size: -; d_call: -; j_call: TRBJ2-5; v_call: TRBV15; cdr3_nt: TGTGCCACCAGCAGAGGGGACGGGCAAGAGACCCAGTACTTC; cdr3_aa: CATSRGDGQETQYF
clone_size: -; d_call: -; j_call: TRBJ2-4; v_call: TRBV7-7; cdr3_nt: TGTGCTAGGAGATTAGCCAAAAACATTCAGTACTTC; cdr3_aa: CARRLAKNIQYF
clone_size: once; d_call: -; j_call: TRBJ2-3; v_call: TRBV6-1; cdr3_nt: TGTGCCAGCAGTTGGGGAGATACGCAGTATTTT; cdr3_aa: CASSWGDTQYF
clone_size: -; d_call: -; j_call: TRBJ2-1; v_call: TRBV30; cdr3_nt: TGTGCCTGGATTTCCTCTGCTGGTCGTGAGCAGTTCTTC; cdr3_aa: CAWISSAGREQFF
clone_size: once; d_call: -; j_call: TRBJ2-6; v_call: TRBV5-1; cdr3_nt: TGCGCCAGCAGCTTGGGGCCTCAGGGCAGGTTCTCTGGGGCCAACGTCCTGACTTTC; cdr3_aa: CASSLGPQGRFSGANVLTF
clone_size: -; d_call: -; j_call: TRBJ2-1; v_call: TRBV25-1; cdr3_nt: TGTGCCAGCAGTCCAGCGAGAGCCTCCTACAATGAGCAGTTCTTC; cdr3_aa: CASSPARASYNEQFF
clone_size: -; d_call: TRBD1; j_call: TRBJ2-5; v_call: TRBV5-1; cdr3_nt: TGCGCCAGCTGTACAGGGGGTAGAGAGACCCAGTACTTC; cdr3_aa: CASCTGGRETQYF
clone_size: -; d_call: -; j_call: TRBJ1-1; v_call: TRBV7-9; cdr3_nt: TGTGCCAGCAGCTTAATTCCCAGGATCGGAGGAACTGAAGCTTTCTTT; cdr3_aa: CASSLIPRIGGTEAFF
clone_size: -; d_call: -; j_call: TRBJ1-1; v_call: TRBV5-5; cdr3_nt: TGTGCCAGCAGCCTGGACAGATCGAACACTGAAGCTTTCTTT; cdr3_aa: CASSLDRSNTEAFF
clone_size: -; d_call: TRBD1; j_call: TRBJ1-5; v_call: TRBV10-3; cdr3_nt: TGTGCCATCAGTGGGGACCCGGGACAGATCAATCAGCCCCAGCATTTT; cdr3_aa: CAISGDPGQINQPQHF
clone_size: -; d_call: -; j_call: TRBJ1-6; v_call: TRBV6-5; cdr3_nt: TGTGCCAGCAGTCGAGCGAAAACACAGGGCCCGCCCCTCCACTTT; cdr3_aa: CASSRAKTQGPPLHF
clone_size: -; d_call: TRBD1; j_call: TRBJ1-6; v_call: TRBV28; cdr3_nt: TGTGCCAGCAGTCCAGTGACAGGGGTAAGGGATTCACCCCTCCACTTT; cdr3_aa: CASSPVTGVRDSPLHF
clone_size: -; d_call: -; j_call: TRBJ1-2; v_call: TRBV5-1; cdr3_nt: TGCGCCAGCAGCTCAACGGACGTACAATGGGGCTACACCTTC; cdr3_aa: CASSSTDVQWGYTF
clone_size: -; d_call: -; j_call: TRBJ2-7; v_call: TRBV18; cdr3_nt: TGTGCCAGCTCACCCCTGGCGGGGGCCACCTACGAGCAGTACTTC; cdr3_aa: CASSPLAGATYEQYF
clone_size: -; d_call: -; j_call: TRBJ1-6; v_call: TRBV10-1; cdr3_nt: TGCGCCAGCAGTGCCCAGTCGAATTCACCCCTCCACTTT; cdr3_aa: CASSAQSNSPLHF
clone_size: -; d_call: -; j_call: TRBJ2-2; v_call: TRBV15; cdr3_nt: TGTGCCACCAGCAGAGATAAAGGGCTGTACACCGGGGAGCTGTTTTTT; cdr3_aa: CATSRDKGLYTGELFF
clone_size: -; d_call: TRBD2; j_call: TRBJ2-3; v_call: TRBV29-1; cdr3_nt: TGCAGCGTAGCGGGGACTCCCGGACGCACAGATACGCAGTATTTT; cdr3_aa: CSVAGTPGRTDTQYF
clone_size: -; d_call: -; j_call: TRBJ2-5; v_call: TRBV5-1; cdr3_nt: TGCGCCAGCAGCCCGCCCCTACCTGGTGAGACCCAGTACTTC; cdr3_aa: CASSPPLPGETQYF
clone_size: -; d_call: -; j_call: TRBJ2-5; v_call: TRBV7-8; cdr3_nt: TGTGCCAGCAGCTTACCTCCCAGGGAGACCCAGTACTTC; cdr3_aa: CASSLPPRETQYF
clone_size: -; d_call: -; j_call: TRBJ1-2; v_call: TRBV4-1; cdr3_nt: TGCGCCAGCAAGTTTGGGGCAGGGGTTAACTATGGCTACACCTTC; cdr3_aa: CASKFGAGVNYGYTF
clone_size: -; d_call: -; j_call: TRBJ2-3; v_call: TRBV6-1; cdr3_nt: TGTGCCAGCAGTGATCCCACCGGGCAGGGAATGAGCACAGATACGCAGTATTTT; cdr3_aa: CASSDPTGQGMSTDTQYF
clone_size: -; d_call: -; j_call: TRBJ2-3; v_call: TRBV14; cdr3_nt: TGTGCCAGCAGCCAAGCGGGAGTTAAGGCAGATACGCAGTATTTT; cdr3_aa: CASSQAGVKADTQYF
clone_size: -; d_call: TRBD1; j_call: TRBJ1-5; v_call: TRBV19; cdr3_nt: TGTGCCAGTAGTATAGGAACAGGGGTAAGTCAGCCCCAGCATTTT; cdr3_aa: CASSIGTGVSQPQHF
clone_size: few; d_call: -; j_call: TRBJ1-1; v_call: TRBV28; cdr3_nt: TGTGCCAGCACCCCCGGACGGGCATGGGAAGCTTTCTTT; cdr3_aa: CASTPGRAWEAFF
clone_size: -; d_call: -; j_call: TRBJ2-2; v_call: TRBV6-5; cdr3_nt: TGTGCCTCATATCGGCAGCCAGGGGCCGGGGAGCTGTTTTTT; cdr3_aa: CASYRQPGAGELFF
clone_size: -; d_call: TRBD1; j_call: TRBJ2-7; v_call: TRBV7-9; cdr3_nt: TGTGCCAGCAGCTTTGCAGGGGGCTCCTACGAGCAGTACTTC; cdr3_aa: CASSFAGGSYEQYF
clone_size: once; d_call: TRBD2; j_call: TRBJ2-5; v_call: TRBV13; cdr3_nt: TGTGCCAGCACCCGGACTAGCGGGGAAGAGACCCAGTACTTC; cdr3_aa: CASTRTSGEETQYF
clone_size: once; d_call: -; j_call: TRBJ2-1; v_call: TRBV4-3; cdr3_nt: TGCGCCAGCAGCCAAGTGGAGGGCTACAATGAGCAGTTCTTC; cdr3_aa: CASSQVEGYNEQFF
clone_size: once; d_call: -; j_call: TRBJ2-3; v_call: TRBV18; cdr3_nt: TGTGCCAGCTCACCATTGGGAAGCACAGATACGCAGTATTTT; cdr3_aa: CASSPLGSTDTQYF
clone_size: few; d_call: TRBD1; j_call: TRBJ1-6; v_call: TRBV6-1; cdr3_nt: TGTGCCAGCAGTGAAGATTGGGGGACAGTGTCAATCCTCCACTTT; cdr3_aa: CASSEDWGTVSILHF
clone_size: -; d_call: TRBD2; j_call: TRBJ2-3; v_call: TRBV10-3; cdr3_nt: TGTGCCGTAGGACTAGCGGAAGATACGCAGTATTTT; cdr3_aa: CAVGLAEDTQYF
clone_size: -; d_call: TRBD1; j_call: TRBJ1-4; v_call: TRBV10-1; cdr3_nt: TGCGCCAGCAGTGAGTCGAAGACCGGGACAGGGGATGAAAAACTGTTTTTT; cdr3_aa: CASSESKTGTGDEKLFF
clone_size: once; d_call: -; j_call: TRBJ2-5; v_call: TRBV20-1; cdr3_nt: TGCAGTGCCAAAGTAGAGACCCAGTACTTC; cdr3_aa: CSAKVETQYF
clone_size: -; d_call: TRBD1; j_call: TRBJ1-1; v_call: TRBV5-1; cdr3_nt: TGCGCCAGCAGCTTCCATCGGGAGGGGGCGGACACTGAAGCTTTCTTT; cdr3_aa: CASSFHREGADTEAFF